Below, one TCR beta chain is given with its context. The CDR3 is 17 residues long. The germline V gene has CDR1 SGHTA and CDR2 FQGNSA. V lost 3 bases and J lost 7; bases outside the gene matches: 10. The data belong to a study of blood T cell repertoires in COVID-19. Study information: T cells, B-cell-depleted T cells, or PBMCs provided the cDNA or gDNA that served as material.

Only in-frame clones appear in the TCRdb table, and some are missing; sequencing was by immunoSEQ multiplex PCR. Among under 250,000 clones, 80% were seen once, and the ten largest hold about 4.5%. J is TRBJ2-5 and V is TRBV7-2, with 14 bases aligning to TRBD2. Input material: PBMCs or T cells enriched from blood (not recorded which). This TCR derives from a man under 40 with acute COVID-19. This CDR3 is CASSFGWGLAGERTQYF. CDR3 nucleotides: TGTGCCAGCAGCTTCGGTTGGGGACTAGCGGGGGAGCGGACCCAGTACTTC.